The TCR beta chain described here comes from a study of blood T cell repertoires in COVID-19. This CDR3 contains 13 residues. Trimming took 5 bases from V and 6 from J; bases not matched to a gene: 3. Method: immunoSEQ multiplex PCR; TCRdb's copy keeps in-frame clones and lacks some. The sample holds roughly 250,000 clones, 75% to 90% seen once. The receptor comes from a woman aged 55-70 years with active or convalescent COVID-19. V is TRBV12-3 or TRBV12-4 and J is TRBJ1-1, with 10 bases aligning to TRBD1. The sample consisted of peripheral blood. CDR3 residues: CASSLGQGAEAFF. In DNA form, the CDR3 reads TGTGCCAGCAGTCTCGGACAGGGGGCTGAAGCTTTCTTT.